The text below deals with one TCR beta chain. Its antigen has not been determined. At one of its ends the junction is not consistent with the germline gene, which may arise from a read error. Libraries were built with 5' RACE. Sequenced using an Illumina HiSeq 2500. A second PCR of 7 to 11 cycles was performed with a sample-barcoded 5' primer and a J-beta primer mix. Each TCR beta cDNA molecule received a unique molecular identifier from a template-switch 5' adaptor carrying 12 random nucleotides. At least 2.5 million CDR3-containing paired-end reads were obtained from each sample. All of the RNA was converted into first-strand cDNA using the Mint cDNA synthesis kit, with a TRBC-specific oligonucleotide serving as the primer. Following uracil-DNA glycosylase treatment, all cDNA underwent a first 18-cycle PCR with the universal primers M1SS and BC2_uni_R. The study's own analysis went as follows. For normalization, 1 million high-quality reads, each with a distinct molecular identifier, were randomly selected from each sample. Reads with shared molecular identifiers were discarded instead of being binned into consensus sequences. MiTCR, run with a Q25 quality threshold and the strictest error-elimination algorithm, handled CDR3 identification, clonotype clustering and error correction. A nonparametric unseen species model with Euler transformation was used to estimate a lower bound on total TCR beta diversity. TCRdb trimmed the raw reads at Q25, called clones with MiXCR and kept productive beta chains. Each entry is one CDR3 protein sequence, shown with its most common DNA and genes. What appears here as the V and J calls and clone size reflects TCRdb's work, not the paper's. The sample yields fewer than 1,200,000 distinct CDR3 sequences; 20% to 25% were counted once. The ten largest account for approximately 0.71% of the sample.

Taken from the germline V gene (reference sequence), the CDR1 and CDR2 loops are LNHNV and YYDKDF. The CDR3 holds 16 amino acids from the cysteine to the phenylalanine. Only CDR3 DNA is held: 48 bases, read in frame from base 1. The approximately 39 donors, aged roughly 6 to 95 years, were systemically healthy Caucasian individuals from Russia. Approximately 10 milliliters of peripheral blood were collected from each donor into EDTA-treated Vacutainer tubes. Ficoll-Paque density-gradient centrifugation was used to isolate PBMCs, with at least 6 million per sample. Total RNA, at least 6 micrograms per sample, was extracted from PBMCs with Trizol reagent. Naive CD45RAhigh/CD27high T cell percentages were measured by flow cytometry on a PBMC aliquot from every donor. The entry originates in a study of blood T cells in healthy people across ages (dated by TCRdb to about 2015). Some background on the complete study: In model experiments, template switching captured roughly one uniquely barcoded TCR beta cDNA molecule for every two T cells. Age-related changes in TCR beta repertoire diversity were measured in the study by deep sequencing normalized with unique cDNA molecular identifiers. Four age groups were formed from the donors: young (average approximately 15 years), middle-aged (around 39), aged (62) and long-lived (about 80). Using the same blood draw, the study looked at two additional independent replicas of 1 million unique cDNA reads for two donors, one aged 18 to 30 and the other aged 80 or older. Here is what the overall study found, with its caveats: Compared with the aged group, the long-lived group had more naive CD4+ T cells, fewer expanded clones and increased TCR diversity, a pattern suggesting age selection. Because donor CMV infection status was unknown, age-related changes in expanded clonotypes were potentially confounded. The percentage of naive T cells measured by flow cytometry correlated strongly with observed TCR beta diversity. Because profiling used bulk unsorted PBMCs, naive and antigen-experienced compartments could not be compared conclusively. Estimates of total diversity based on one million sequenced T cells were regarded as lower bounds and as underestimates. Observed TCR beta diversity per million T cells fell roughly linearly with age, and a significant reduction was already apparent by age around 40.

These data were also reused for a study on T cells of mothers and their children. As the second study states: Donors were nine systemically healthy Caucasian individuals: three mothers and their six children. cDNA synthesis used all of the extracted RNA, with roughly 1.5 ug of RNA in each 15 ul reaction. In the second PCR, the M1S primer added sample barcodes and 2-4 random nucleotides. Over 8.5 million TCR beta CDR3 reads were obtained for each mother, and around 2.7 million reads were obtained for each child. In both related and unrelated pairs, thymic selection shapes the output of TCR recombination in a similar way, with inherited differences having only a minor effect. Normalized repertoire overlap was always slightly but never significantly higher in related than unrelated mother-child pairs. With a sensitivity of 90 to 100 clones per million clonotypes, no persistent microchimeric T cell clones were detected. The study used deep NGS to compare TCR beta repertoires of mothers and children, seeking features distinguishing related mother-child pairs from unrelated individuals. Mothers averaged roughly 36 +/- 4 years of age and children averaged around 10 +/- 4 years. Libraries were sequenced on Illumina HiSeq 2000 with 100+100 nt paired-end reads after adapter ligation with NEBNext reagents. To avoid cross-contamination, the mother libraries and the child libraries were prepared a month apart and sequenced in separate runs. For each donor, somewhere between roughly 500,000 and 2,100,000 distinct TCR beta clonotypes were identified. Naive TCR beta clonotypes were estimated from low-frequency clonotypes matched to each donor's FACS-determined naive share, without sorting.

Sequencing used blood. Recombination connected TRBV15 to TRBJ2-1; TRBD2 is a possible D gene, resting on 6 matching bases. The receptor's source is a girl aged 2 to 10 in good health. For the CDR3, the sequence is CAASSSRVADASEQFF. The nucleotide sequence reads as follows: TGTGCCGCCAGCAGCTCCCGGGTAGCGGATGCCAGCGAGCAGTTCTTC.